Below, 28 T cell receptor beta chains from the same sample are listed, as sequenced in a study of blood T cell repertoires in COVID-19. Here immunoSEQ multiplex PCR was the method, and the copy in TCRdb shows in-frame clones only, minus some. The sample has 150,000 to 200,000 clones, 88% seen once. The sequenced sample consisted of peripheral blood. Every receptor here comes from a man aged 60 to 75 with acute or convalescent COVID-19.

This rearrangement joins TRBV5-6 to TRBJ1-2; TRBD1 might be the D (5 bases). Trimming cost V 0 bases and J 0 bases, with 9 bases left between them. CDR1 is SGHDT and CDR2 is YYEEEE in the germline V gene. The CDR3 covers 15 residues. The CDR3 loop is CASSLEDRPNYGYTF. CDR3 bases: TGTGCCAGCAGCTTGGAAGACAGACCTAACTATGGCTACACCTTC.

The chain couples TRBV5-1 to TRBJ2-1; 9 bases match TRBD2. The V and J ends lost 4 bases and 0 bases, in that order; junction bases with no gene match: 5. Germline CDR1 reads SGHRS; CDR2 reads YFSETQ. There are 16 residues in the CDR3. CDR3 nucleotides: TGCGCCAGCAGCCTCGGACTAGCGAGCTCCTACAATGAGCAGTTCTTC. Translation: CASSLGLASSYNEQFF.

A note on this clone: Other DNA sequences in this specimen translate into the identical CDR3. The V and J genes are TRBV24-1 and TRBJ1-4; D is unclear. Germline V CDR1 and CDR2: KGHDR, SFDVKD. The V end was cut by 4 bases, the J end by 2 bases, with 7 bases between. The CDR3 is 14 amino acids. The CDR3 here is CATSDGGTNEKLFF. The CDR3 DNA reads as TGTGCCACCAGTGACGGCGGTACTAATGAAAAACTGTTTTTT.

V usage is TRBV7-8 and J usage is TRBJ2-7, with 9 bases matching TRBD1. The CDR3 extends over 15 amino acids. CDR1 and CDR2 from the germline V gene are SGHVS and FQNEAQ. With 1 base clipped from V and 3 bases from J, the junction kept 4 bases outside the gene matches. DNA of the CDR3: TGTGCCAGCAGCTTAGGGGGGACAGGGTACTACGAGCAGTACGTC. It is translated as CASSLGGTGYYEQYV.

There are a few counts of this clone. The V gene is TRBV7-8, the J gene TRBJ1-2, with TRBD1 matching 8 bases. Germline assignment: CDR1 SGHVS and CDR2 FQNEAQ. The CDR3 is made up of 16 amino acids. The V gene end was trimmed by 0 bases and the J gene end by 2 bases; junction bases not matched to a gene: 5. The CDR3 reads CASSLATGQENYGYTF. Written as DNA, the CDR3 is TGTGCCAGCAGCTTAGCGACGGGACAGGAAAACTATGGCTACACCTTC.

V usage is TRBV5-1 and J usage is TRBJ1-2; TRBD1 is a possible D gene (5 bases). V was trimmed by 6 bases and J by 3 bases, leaving 18 bases between them. CDR3 length: 15 residues. Germline lookup yields CDR1 SGHRS and CDR2 YFSETQ. In DNA, the CDR3 is TGCGCCAGCACCACGGGGGACGCTGGGTACTATGGCTACACCTTC. Translated: CASTTGDAGYYGYTF. The full variable domain, in which reference TRBV5-1 and TRBJ1-2 provide the parts outside the CDR3, is KAGVTQTPRYLIKTRGQQVTLSCSPISGHRSVSWYQQTPGQGLQFLFEYFSETQRNKGNFPGRFSGRQFSNSRSEMNVSTLELGDSALYLCASTTGDAGYYGYTFGSGTRLTVV.

V and J are TRBV18 and TRBJ1-4, with D tentatively TRBD1 (5 bases). The CDR3 spans 15 residues. V dropped 2 bases and J dropped 0 bases, with 7 bases sitting between them. Germline loops: CDR1 KGHSH, CDR2 LQKENI. CDR3 DNA sequence: TGTGCCAGCTCACCAGAAGGGGCAACTAATGAAAAACTGTTTTTT. Its translation: CASSPEGATNEKLFF.

The rearrangement uses TRBV29-1 and TRBJ1-1, with 7 bases matching TRBD1. The CDR3 has 13 residues. From germline, CDR1 is SQVTM and CDR2 ANQGSEA. V gave up 7 bases and J gave up 3 bases; unmatched junction bases: 8. CDR3 bases: TGCAGCGGCCTACAGGGGTTGGACACTGAAGCTTTCTTT. This translates into CSGLQGLDTEAFF. The full variable domain, rest sourced from reference TRBV29-1 and TRBJ1-1, is SAVISQKPSRDICQRGTSLTIQCQVDSQVTMMFWYRQQPGQSLTLIATANQGSEATYESGFVIDKFPISRPNLTFSTLTVSNMSPEDSSIYLCSGLQGLDTEAFFGQGTRLTVV.

V is TRBV3-1 (or the pseudogene TRBV3-2) and J is TRBJ2-2; tentative D call: TRBD1 (7 bases). The CDR3 consists of 16 residues. Between the trimmed V and J ends, which lost 3 bases and 0 bases, there was a span of 11 bases. Germline V gene sequence: CDR1 LGHDT, CDR2 YNNKEL (reference sequence). The CDR3: CASSQAGQTNTGELFF. CDR3 DNA: TGTGCCAGCAGCCAGGCGGGACAGACGAACACCGGGGAGCTGTTTTTT.

This rearrangement joins TRBV7-2 to TRBJ1-1, with D unresolved. Germline V lookup: CDR1 SGHTA, CDR2 FQGNSA. The ends were cut back, 3 bases at V and 4 bases at J, with 9 bases in the middle. The CDR3 length is 13 residues. The CDR3 region has the DNA TGTGCCAGCAGCTTCCGGGGTTTCACTGAAGCTTTCTTT. Translating gives CASSFRGFTEAFF.

This sequence joins TRBV5-1 and TRBJ1-4; D gene unclear. The ends were cut back, 1 base at V and 5 bases at J, with 6 bases in the middle. CDR1 is SGHRS, CDR2 YFSETQ, per germline. The CDR3 loop spans 13 amino acids. The CDR3 DNA follows: TGCGCCAGCAGCTTGCCCACAAATGAAAAACTGTTTTTT. Protein: CASSLPTNEKLFF.

The rearrangement joins TRBV2 to TRBJ2-2; no reliable D call. The V end was cut by 6 bases, the J end by 2 bases, with 7 bases between. This CDR3 spans 13 amino acids. Germline V gives CDR1 SNHLY, CDR2 FYNNEI. The CDR3 bases are TGTGCCAGCAGCCGGGTTAACACCGGGGAGCTGTTTTTT. Residues: CASSRVNTGELFF.

The chain links TRBV5-4 to TRBJ2-1, with TRBD1 matching over 9 bases. This CDR3 region has 14 residues. V shed 4 bases, J shed 7 bases, and the junction held 6 bases outside the gene matches. The germline CDR1 and CDR2 sequences are SGHNT and YYREEE (reference sequence). In DNA form, the CDR3 reads TGTGCCAGCAGCGGACAGGGGATTTTGAATGAGCAGTTCTTC. This codes for CASSGQGILNEQFF.

Only one count was recorded for this clone. The J gene is TRBJ1-1, the V gene TRBV6-1; D gene ambiguous. The CDR3 extends over 13 amino acids. Germline CDR1 MNHNS, CDR2 SASEGT. Trimming took off 2 bases at V and 3 bases at J, with 7 bases between the two ends. CDR3: CASSEPRYTEAFF. DNA of the CDR3: TGTGCCAGCAGTGAACCCCGGTACACTGAAGCTTTCTTT.

This chain uses TRBV3-1 (or the pseudogene TRBV3-2) with TRBJ1-1; the D gene is possibly TRBD1 (6 bases). The CDR3 contains 14 residues. Trimming took off 0 bases at V and 8 bases at J, with 13 bases between the two ends. Germline CDR1 LGHDT, CDR2 YNNKEL (reference sequence). The CDR3 spells CASSQDPGGGEAFF. The CDR3 nucleotides read TGTGCCAGCAGCCAAGATCCGGGGGGCGGAGAAGCTTTCTTT.

The genes are TRBV16 and TRBJ1-5; possible D gene TRBD1, 6 bases. The CDR3 extends over 16 amino acids. The V end was cut by 0 bases, the J end by 7 bases, with 16 bases between. Germline V lookup: CDR1 KGHSY, CDR2 FQNENV. CDR3 sequence: CASSQSARGGGQPQHF. CDR3 in DNA: TGTGCCAGCAGCCAATCTGCCAGGGGAGGGGGGCAGCCCCAGCATTTT.

This chain connects TRBV5-1 to TRBJ2-3; 9 nucleotides line up with TRBD1. From germline, CDR1 is SGHRS and CDR2 YFSETQ. The J segment lost 2 bases and the V segment lost 1 base, leaving 2 bases of the junction unmatched. The CDR3 contains 15 residues. CDR3 protein: CASSLTGGDTDTQYF. CDR3 bases: TGCGCCAGCAGCTTGACAGGGGGCGACACAGATACGCAGTATTTT.

This clone was detected only once. V usage is TRBV13 and J usage is TRBJ2-3, with D possibly TRBD2 on 5 matching bases. The CDR3 is 16 residues long. V lost 1 base to trimming and J lost 1 base, with 12 bases between them. Germline CDR1 PRHDT, CDR2 FYEKMQ (reference sequence). The CDR3 DNA follows: TGTGCCAGCAGCTTAGATGAGGGATGGGGCACAGATACGCAGTATTTT. This gives the protein CASSLDEGWGTDTQYF.

The CDR3 DNA reads TGTGCCAGCAGCTTAAGGCCTACTAGCGGGGGGAACACCGGGGAGCTGTTTTTT. This translates into CASSLRPTSGGNTGELFF. J is TRBJ2-2 and V is TRBV7-3; TRBD2 agrees at 11 bases. CDR3 length: 18 amino acids. In germline, CDR1 is SGHTA, CDR2 FQGTGA. V lost 1 base to trimming and J lost 1 base; unmatched junction nucleotides: 5. Filled out from reference TRBV7-3 and TRBJ2-2, the complete variable domain reads GAGVSQTPSNKVTEKGKYVELRCDPISGHTALYWYRQSLGQGPEFLIYFQGTGAADDSGLPNDRFFAVRPEGSVSTLKIQRTERGDSAVYLCASSLRPTSGGNTGELFFGEGSRLTVL.

The rearrangement joins TRBV5-1 to TRBJ1-5; weak D call: TRBD1 (6 bases). The CDR3 has 15 amino acids. Germline V CDR1 and CDR2: SGHRS, YFSETQ. V lost 0 bases and J lost 5, with 12 bases in between. The CDR3 DNA follows: TGCGCCAGCAGCTTGGAGGGAGGGGGTTATCAGCCCCAGCATTTT. Translating it yields CASSLEGGGYQPQHF.

The chain joins TRBV5-4 to TRBJ1-1; 8 bases fit TRBD1. The CDR3 consists of 14 residues. CDR1 and CDR2 from the germline V gene are SGHNT and YYREEE (reference sequence). J was trimmed by 3 bases and V by 6 bases; bases with no gene match: 7. The chain's CDR3 is CASTLQGVDTEAFF. The DNA for the CDR3 is TGTGCCAGCACCTTACAGGGGGTGGACACTGAAGCTTTCTTT.

The chain couples TRBV10-3 to TRBJ2-1; 12 positions agree with TRBD2. This CDR3 region has 15 residues. Germline assignment: CDR1 ENHRY and CDR2 SYGVKD. The ends lost 6 bases at V and 8 bases at J; junction bases unmatched: 8. CDR3 in amino acids: CAISRLAGVTDEQFF. The CDR3 DNA sequence: TGTGCCATCAGCCGACTAGCGGGAGTAACGGATGAGCAGTTCTTC.

J is TRBJ2-3 and V is TRBV6-4; tentative D call: TRBD2 (7 bases). The CDR3 has 15 residues. The V gene's germline CDR1 is MRHNA and CDR2 SNTAGT. V was clipped by 3 bases and J by 3 bases, with 13 bases between them. Written as DNA, the CDR3 is TGTGCCAGCAGTGATGCGGGGGCCAGGACAGATACGCAGTATTTT. Translated: CASSDAGARTDTQYF.

This clone was found a few times. The chain couples TRBV5-1 to TRBJ1-1, with 10 bases lining up with TRBD1. The CDR3 spans 15 residues. CDR1 is SGHRS and CDR2 is YFSETQ in the germline V gene. V shed 3 bases, J shed 7 bases, and the junction held 9 bases outside the gene matches. The CDR3 here is CASSSGGTGVFEAFF. DNA of the CDR3: TGCGCCAGCAGCTCTGGCGGGACAGGGGTGTTTGAAGCTTTCTTT.

J is TRBJ2-1 and V is TRBV28; 7 bases map to TRBD2. The CDR3 has 14 amino acids. Germline CDR1 and CDR2: MDHEN and SYDVKM. V dropped 6 bases and J dropped 4; count of bases not matched to a gene: 6. The CDR3 nucleotides are TGTGCCAGCAGCGGGAGGCAATCTTACAATGAGCAGTTCTTC. Encoded protein: CASSGRQSYNEQFF.

The V call is TRBV18, the J call TRBJ1-1; D perhaps matches TRBD1 (5 bases). CDR1 and CDR2 (germline): KGHSH, LQKENI. This CDR3 has 16 amino acids. Trimming cost V 1 base and J 4 bases, with 16 bases left between them. The CDR3 is CASSPRSGLDGTEAFF. The CDR3 nucleotides are TGTGCCAGCTCACCACGTTCAGGGCTGGATGGCACTGAAGCTTTCTTT.

V gene TRBV18 combines with J gene TRBJ2-1; 9 positions agree with TRBD2. Germline V gene sequence: CDR1 KGHSH, CDR2 LQKENI. The trim removed 1 base at V and 7 bases at J, leaving 8 bases unmatched. The CDR3 extends over 16 amino acids. Here the CDR3 reads CASSPLSGRSGNEQFF. The CDR3, as DNA: TGTGCCAGCTCACCACTAAGCGGGAGGTCAGGGAATGAGCAGTTCTTC.

The sample holds one count of this clone. J is TRBJ1-2 and V is TRBV5-1, with a tentative D call TRBD1 (5 bases). V lost 0 bases and J lost 3, with 6 bases in between. The CDR3 sequence is 13 residues long. The germline V gene encodes CDR1 SGHRS and CDR2 YFSETQ. Here the CDR3 DNA reads TGCGCCAGCAGCTTGGAGGGGTACTATGGCTACACCTTC. It translates to CASSLEGYYGYTF.